Each of the 22 T cell receptor beta chains below was sequenced from the same sample in a study of technical replicates of blood from a handful of donors. TCRdb keeps only in-frame clones here, not all; method: immunoSEQ multiplex PCR. Here the sample spans approximately 88,000 clones, about 96% being singletons. Sequenced sample: T cells isolated from PBMCs. These receptors all come from a human donor in good health.

The chain employs TRBV27 and TRBJ2-7; 7 positions agree with TRBD2. The CDR3 contains 14 residues. Germline V lookup: CDR1 MNHEY, CDR2 SMNVEV (reference sequence). V dropped 4 bases and J dropped 0; count of bases not matched to a gene: 3. This CDR3 is CASSWGGLSYEQYF. The CDR3 nucleotides read TGTGCCAGCAGTTGGGGGGGTCTCTCCTACGAGCAGTACTTC.

V usage is TRBV5-6 and J usage is TRBJ2-7; D is undetermined. V gave up 0 bases and J gave up 7 bases, with 8 bases separating them. The germline V gene encodes CDR1 SGHDT and CDR2 YYEEEE. The length of the CDR3 is 12 residues. CDR3 loop: CASSLGGGEQYF. CDR3 DNA sequence: TGTGCCAGCAGCTTGGGAGGTGGTGAGCAGTACTTC.

V usage is TRBV7-9 and J usage is TRBJ2-2; no clear D. The V end lost 5 bases, the J end lost 5 bases, and 12 bases lay between the germline ends. CDR3 length: 14 residues. The germline V gene has CDR1 SEHNR and CDR2 FQNEAQ (reference sequence). CDR3 residues: CASSPPLSTGELFF. In nucleotides, the CDR3 is TGTGCCAGCAGCCCCCCGTTGTCTACCGGGGAGCTGTTTTTT.

V is TRBV6-6 and J is TRBJ2-3; 7 bases map to TRBD2. V gave up 2 bases and J gave up 4 bases; unmatched junction bases: 6. The CDR3 runs 15 residues. Germline V gives CDR1 MNHNY, CDR2 SVGAGI (reference sequence). The CDR3 bases are TGTGCCAGCAGTTACGGACTAGATGAAGCAGATACGCAGTATTTT. Translating it yields CASSYGLDEADTQYF.

CDR3 residues: CASSVGPGGEQYF. CDR3 in DNA: TGTGCCAGCAGCGTAGGCCCGGGGGGCGAGCAGTACTTC. The V gene is TRBV9, the J gene TRBJ2-7; 7 bases agree with TRBD2. The CDR3 is made up of 13 amino acids. V lost 0 bases, J lost 6 bases, and 3 bases stayed unmatched. Germline values: CDR1 SGDLS, CDR2 YYNGEE.

The chain combines TRBV6-1 with TRBJ2-7, with a possible D match to TRBD2 (6 bases). The CDR3 is made up of 14 amino acids. Germline loops: CDR1 MNHNS, CDR2 SASEGT. Trimming shortened V by 4 bases and J by 6 bases, and 16 bases separated the two germline ends. The CDR3 protein is CASSGLRLGGEQYF. The CDR3 DNA follows: TGTGCCAGCAGTGGGTTGAGGCTCGGGGGCGAGCAGTACTTC.

This chain uses TRBV19 with TRBJ1-3; maybe TRBD1 (6 bases). There are 14 residues in the CDR3. Deletions cut 6 bases from V and 5 bases from J, with 14 bases between. The germline CDR1 and CDR2 sequences are LNHDA and SQIVND (reference sequence). CDR3 in amino acids: CASRTSTGRNTIYF. CDR3 nucleotide sequence: TGTGCCAGTAGGACCTCTACAGGGAGAAACACCATATATTTT.

The chain uses TRBV7-8 and TRBJ2-1; D possibly corresponds to TRBD1 (5 bases). The CDR3 is made up of 15 amino acids. V was trimmed by 0 bases and J by 4 bases, leaving 10 bases between them. The germline gives CDR1 SGHVS, CDR2 FQNEAQ. The chain's CDR3 is CASSLAAGLYNEQFF. The CDR3 DNA is TGTGCCAGCAGCTTAGCGGCAGGGTTGTACAATGAGCAGTTCTTC.

V and J are TRBV19 and TRBJ2-5, with no clear D. The CDR3 has 12 residues. The ends were cut back, 5 bases at V and 6 bases at J, with 10 bases in the middle. CDR1 is LNHDA and CDR2 is SQIVND in the germline V gene (reference sequence). The CDR3 sequence: CASSSGKKTQYF. The CDR3 region has the DNA TGTGCCAGTAGTTCCGGTAAGAAGACCCAGTACTTC.

J is TRBJ2-7 and V is TRBV7-9, with D maybe TRBD2 (6 bases). The germline V gene encodes CDR1 SEHNR and CDR2 FQNEAQ (reference sequence). V lost 8 bases to trimming and J lost 0 bases, with 17 bases between them. The CDR3 consists of 15 residues. The chain's CDR3 is CASFLGEAHSYEQYF. DNA for the CDR3: TGTGCCAGCTTCTTAGGGGAGGCCCACTCCTACGAGCAGTACTTC. The variable domain in full, with the rest retrieved from reference TRBV7-9 and TRBJ2-7, is DTGVSQNPRHKITKRGQNVTFRCDPISEHNRLYWYRQTLGQGPEFLTYFQNEAQLEKSRLLSDRFSAERPKGSFSTLEIQRTEQGDSAMYLCASFLGEAHSYEQYFGPGTRLTVT.

This sequence joins TRBV5-1 and TRBJ2-1; 7 nucleotides agree with TRBD2. V dropped 4 bases and J dropped 9; count of bases not matched to a gene: 10. The CDR3 runs 14 residues. Germline V gives CDR1 SGHRS, CDR2 YFSETQ. The CDR3 nucleotides are TGCGCCAGCAGCGAGAGCGGGACGCCGATTGAGCAGTTCTTC. Translating it yields CASSESGTPIEQFF.

This sequence joins TRBV29-1 and TRBJ1-1, with 8 nucleotides matching TRBD1. CDR1 is SQVTM and CDR2 is ANQGSEA in the germline V gene. This CDR3 is built from 12 residues. Trimming cost V 6 bases and J 9 bases; bases outside gene matches: 9. The CDR3 sequence is CSVLSTGGKAFF. CDR3 nucleotide sequence: TGCAGCGTCCTAAGTACAGGGGGAAAAGCTTTCTTT.

This chain joins TRBV9 and TRBJ1-5; D uncertain. Germline V CDR1 and CDR2: SGDLS, YYNGEE. This CDR3 contains 14 residues. V gave up 3 bases and J gave up 5 bases, with 12 bases separating them. For the CDR3, the DNA is TGTGCCAGCAGCGCCCGCTTACAAGATCAGCCCCAGCATTTT. Encoded protein: CASSARLQDQPQHF.

The genes are TRBV6-1 and TRBJ2-3; weak D call: TRBD1 (5 bases). Germline values: CDR1 MNHNS, CDR2 SASEGT. Trimming stripped 7 bases from V and 1 base from J, with 9 bases between. This CDR3 has 13 residues. This chain's CDR3 is CASTMTGTDTQYF. The CDR3 nucleotides are TGTGCCAGCACCATGACAGGCACAGATACGCAGTATTTT.

As to this clone: The sample carries other DNA sequences with the same CDR3. The chain combines TRBV4-2 with TRBJ2-5; D remains ambiguous. The CDR3 contains 13 residues. V was cut by 0 bases and J by 5 bases, with 7 bases left in between. Germline V gives CDR1 LGHNA, CDR2 YNFKEQ. The CDR3 sequence is CASSQESEETQYF. DNA of the CDR3: TGTGCCAGCAGCCAAGAGTCTGAGGAGACCCAGTACTTC.

The chain combines TRBV20-1 with TRBJ1-1, with D possibly matching TRBD1 (6 bases). With 2 bases removed from V and 10 bases from J, the gap between germline ends came to 11 bases. The CDR3 totals 11 residues. Germline assignment: CDR1 DFQATT and CDR2 SNEGSKA (reference sequence). The DNA for the CDR3 is TGCAGTGCTAGAAAGGGGGGGGGAGCTTTCTTT. It yields the protein CSARKGGGAFF.

V and J are TRBV4-2 and TRBJ2-7; 9 positions agree with TRBD2. The CDR3 contains 17 residues. Germline assignment: CDR1 LGHNA and CDR2 YNFKEQ. Losses at the gene ends were 0 bases for V and 6 bases for J; bases not matched to a gene: 12. The CDR3 DNA reads as TGTGCCAGCAGCCAAGATATGATTGCGGGAGGGCTCGGCGAGCAGTACTTC. It encodes CASSQDMIAGGLGEQYF.

The V call is TRBV6-4, the J call TRBJ1-1, with D unclear. This CDR3 region has 13 residues. V lost 6 bases and J lost 3, with 11 bases in between. The germline V gene has CDR1 MRHNA and CDR2 SNTAGT. CDR3 bases: TGTGCCAGCAGGCTATCTCCTGACACTGAAGCTTTCTTT. Translation gives CASRLSPDTEAFF.

In this sample, this clone turned up once. The rearrangement links TRBV4-2 to TRBJ2-4; possible D gene TRBD1, 6 bases. The V end was cut by 3 bases, the J end by 4 bases, with 10 bases between. This CDR3 region has 14 residues. Looked up from germline, CDR1 is LGHNA and CDR2 is YNFKEQ. CDR3 region: CASSHPDRKNIQYF. In nucleotides, the CDR3 is TGTGCCAGCAGCCATCCGGACAGAAAAAACATTCAGTACTTC.

The V and J genes are TRBV11-3 and TRBJ2-1; 7 positions match TRBD1. The CDR3 runs 13 residues. The V gene's germline CDR1 is SGHNT and CDR2 YENEEA. V lost 2 bases and J lost 9; bases outside the gene matches: 4. In nucleotides, the CDR3 is TGTGCCAGCAGCTTACAGGGGGAGACTGAGCAGTTCTTC. Its protein is CASSLQGETEQFF.

The V gene is TRBV18, the J gene TRBJ1-1, with 8 bases lining up with TRBD1. V was pared by 8 bases and J by 1 base, with 6 bases of the junction left unmatched. Germline assignment: CDR1 KGHSH and CDR2 LQKENI. This CDR3 has 14 residues. The CDR3 loop reads CASSPTGANTEAFF. CDR3 bases: TGTGCCAGCAGTCCGACAGGGGCGAACACTGAAGCTTTCTTT. Using reference TRBV18 and TRBJ1-1 for the parts outside the CDR3, the full variable domain is NAGVMQNPRHLVRRRGQEARLRCSPMKGHSHVYWYRQLPEEGLKFMVYLQKENIIDESGMPKERFSAEFPKEGPSILRIQQVVRGDSAAYFCASSPTGANTEAFFGQGTRLTVV.

The DNA of the CDR3 is TGTGCCAGCAGCCAACAAGGACAGGCGACATATGGCTACACCTTC. Translated, it gives CASSQQGQATYGYTF. This chain uses TRBV7-2 with TRBJ1-2; TRBD1 agrees at 7 bases. Germline V gene data show CDR1 as SGHTA and CDR2 as FQGNSA. The CDR3 runs to 15 residues. J lost 5 bases, V lost 5 bases, and 11 bases had no gene match. The full variable domain, rest sourced from reference TRBV7-2 and TRBJ1-2, is GAGVSQSPSNKVTEKGKDVELRCDPISGHTALYWYRQSLGQGLEFLIYFQGNSAPDKSGLPSDRFSAERTGGSVSTLTIQRTQQEDSAVYLCASSQQGQATYGYTFGSGTRLTVV.